The sequence of this TCR beta chain was determined in a study of blood T cell repertoires in COVID-19. Study background: The analysed material was cDNA or gDNA that came from T cells, B-cell-depleted T cells, or PBMCs.

This clone appeared a few times. The CDR3 consists of 16 residues. The germline CDR1 and CDR2 sequences are LGHDT and YNNKEL (reference sequence). Unmatched junction bases numbered 5, after V lost 1 base and J lost 2 bases. Under the authors' procedure: By means of reference gene primer amplification, nucleated cell counts were estimated. Data came from immunoSEQ multiplex PCR; TCRdb stores just in-frame clones and leaves some out. Clonal size and the V and J genes are those of that table, whereas D and trimming came from the DNA. This sample has more than 200,000 clones, with 88% found just once. This TCR was recovered from a human donor in a cohort sampled during active COVID-19. This chain links TRBV3-1 (or the pseudogene TRBV3-2) with TRBJ1-5; 7 bases agree with TRBD1. The sample was peripheral blood. This CDR3 reads CASSQGSGQGNQPQHF. The CDR3 bases are TGTGCCAGCAGCCAAGGGTCTGGACAGGGCAATCAGCCCCAGCATTTT.